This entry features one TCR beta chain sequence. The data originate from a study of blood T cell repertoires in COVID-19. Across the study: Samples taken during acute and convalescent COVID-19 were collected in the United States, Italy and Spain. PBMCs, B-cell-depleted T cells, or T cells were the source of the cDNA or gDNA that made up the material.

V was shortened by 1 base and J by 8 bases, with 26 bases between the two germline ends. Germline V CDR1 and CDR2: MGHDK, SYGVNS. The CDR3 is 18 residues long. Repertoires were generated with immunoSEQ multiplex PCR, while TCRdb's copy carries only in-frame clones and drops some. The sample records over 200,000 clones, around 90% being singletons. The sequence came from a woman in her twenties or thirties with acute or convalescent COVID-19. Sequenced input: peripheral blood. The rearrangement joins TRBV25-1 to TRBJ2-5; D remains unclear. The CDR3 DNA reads TGTGCCAGCAGTGAATGGCCGTTTGGTCGTAGTAGCCCGAGAACCCAGTACTTC. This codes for CASSEWPFGRSSPRTQYF.